Listed below are T cell receptor beta chains from one sample, sequenced in a study of control samples from healthy donors and cancer patients. TCRdb's table, derived via immunoSEQ multiplex PCR, lists solely in-frame clones and lacks some. The sample lists tens of thousands of clones; 93% were seen once. The sequenced sample was PBMCs. These receptors were collected from a woman aged 40 to 50 with lung cancer. Both conserved end residues are part of each CDR3. The D gene is left open where the match is weak. Size values are once, few and many counts, or a class for expanded clones, and some rows have none.

DNA,CDR3,V,J,D,size
TGTGCCAGCAGCCGGAAACAGGGGTACTCCTACAATGAGCAGTTCTTC,CASSRKQGYSYNEQFF,TRBV3-1/TRBV3-2,TRBJ2-1,TRBD1,-
TGTGCCAGTAGATATCAGGCAGACTGGAACACTGAAGCTTTCTTT,CASRYQADWNTEAFF,TRBV19,TRBJ1-1,-,-
TGTGCCAGCAGTGTGACACCAGGAACCGACACTGAAGCTTTCTTT,CASSVTPGTDTEAFF,TRBV2,TRBJ1-1,-,-
TGTGCCAGCAGCTATGCCCAGGGGGCTGAAGATACGCAGTATTTT,CASSYAQGAEDTQYF,TRBV5-4,TRBJ2-3,TRBD1,-
TGTGCCAGCAGCCAAGGGGGGACAGGGCGGTCCGGTGGCTACACCTTC,CASSQGGTGRSGGYTF,TRBV14,TRBJ1-2,TRBD1,-
TGTGCCAGCAGCCGCCTAGCGGAAGAGACCCAGTACTTC,CASSRLAEETQYF,TRBV7-9,TRBJ2-5,TRBD2,-
TGTGCCAGCAGTGAAGGTCAGGGCGGGGGGGCCCAGCATTTT,CASSEGQGGGAQHF,TRBV2,TRBJ1-5,-,-
TGTGCCAGCAGCCCTGGGGGGGCAGGGGGCTCCTACGAGCAGTACTTC,CASSPGGAGGSYEQYF,TRBV5-6,TRBJ2-7,-,-
TGTGCCAGCAGTTTGGGGGAAAAACTGTTTTTT,CASSLGEKLFF,TRBV12-3/TRBV12-4,TRBJ1-4,-,few
TGTGCCAGCAGTAAGGGAGGAACTGAAGCTTTCTTT,CASSKGGTEAFF,TRBV25-1,TRBJ1-1,-,-
TGTGCCAGCAGCGGGGCAACAGATACGCAGTATTTT,CASSGATDTQYF,TRBV12-3/TRBV12-4,TRBJ2-3,-,-
TGTGCCAGCACCTTTAGCGGATCTAGCACAGATACGCAGTATTTT,CASTFSGSSTDTQYF,TRBV27,TRBJ2-3,-,-
TGTGCCAGCAGCCAGGGGGCGCCGAACACCGGGGAGCTGTTTTTT,CASSQGAPNTGELFF,TRBV6-5,TRBJ2-2,TRBD1,-
TGTGCCAGCTGCCGAGAAACATCTGGAAACACCATATATTTT,CASCRETSGNTIYF,TRBV9,TRBJ1-3,-,-
TGCAGCGGGGCGGCCACTGAAGCTTTCTTT,CSGAATEAFF,TRBV29-1,TRBJ1-1,-,-
TGTGCCAGCAGTTACTCGGACAGCTTGAATGAAAAACTGTTTTTT,CASSYSDSLNEKLFF,TRBV6-5,TRBJ1-4,-,-
TGTGCCAGCAGTTTATTGGACAGGGCGGAATTCTCTGGAAACACCATATATTTT,CASSLLDRAEFSGNTIYF,TRBV28,TRBJ1-3,TRBD1,-
TGTGCCAGCAGCTTAACAGGGGCCGTCTATGGCTACACCTTC,CASSLTGAVYGYTF,TRBV5-4,TRBJ1-2,TRBD1,-
TGCGCCAGCAGCTTGGATTATGCAGGTCCCACAAATGAAAAACTGTTTTTT,CASSLDYAGPTNEKLFF,TRBV5-1,TRBJ1-4,-,once
TGCGCCAGCAGCCAAGCCATACCGGGGGCGGCAGGTTCACCCCTCCACTTT,CASSQAIPGAAGSPLHF,TRBV4-1,TRBJ1-6,-,once
TGTGCCAGCAGTGAAGGGACAGCCTATCAGCCCCAGCATTTT,CASSEGTAYQPQHF,TRBV6-1,TRBJ1-5,-,-
TGTGCCAGCAGCTCGCCTTCGACCGGGAACTATGGCTACACCTTC,CASSSPSTGNYGYTF,TRBV11-2,TRBJ1-2,-,-
TGTGCCATCAGTGAGTCGGCCGGGAACTATGGCTACACCTTC,CAISESAGNYGYTF,TRBV10-3,TRBJ1-2,-,-
TGTGCCAGCAGCTTCGAGGCTGGACAGACCTACGAGCAGTACTTC,CASSFEAGQTYEQYF,TRBV7-3,TRBJ2-7,-,-
TGCGCCAGCAGCTTGGAGGGGGGCCCTGGAAACACCATATATTTT,CASSLEGGPGNTIYF,TRBV5-1,TRBJ1-3,-,once
TGTGCCAGCAGCAAGACAGGGGGCGAAAAACTGTTTTTT,CASSKTGGEKLFF,TRBV5-4,TRBJ1-4,TRBD1,-
TGTGCCAGCAGTCTGCGGGGTAGCTACAATGAGCAGTTCTTC,CASSLRGSYNEQFF,TRBV6-5,TRBJ2-1,-,-
TGTGCCAGCAGTTACTCGACAGGGGGCCAAGAGACCCAGTACTTC,CASSYSTGGQETQYF,TRBV6-5,TRBJ2-5,TRBD1,-
TGTGCCAGCAGCGTCGGGAGCTACGAGCAGTACTTC,CASSVGSYEQYF,TRBV7-9,TRBJ2-7,-,-
TGTGCCAGCAAAACGACAGTTGCTGGCTACACCTTC,CASKTTVAGYTF,TRBV25-1,TRBJ1-2,-,-